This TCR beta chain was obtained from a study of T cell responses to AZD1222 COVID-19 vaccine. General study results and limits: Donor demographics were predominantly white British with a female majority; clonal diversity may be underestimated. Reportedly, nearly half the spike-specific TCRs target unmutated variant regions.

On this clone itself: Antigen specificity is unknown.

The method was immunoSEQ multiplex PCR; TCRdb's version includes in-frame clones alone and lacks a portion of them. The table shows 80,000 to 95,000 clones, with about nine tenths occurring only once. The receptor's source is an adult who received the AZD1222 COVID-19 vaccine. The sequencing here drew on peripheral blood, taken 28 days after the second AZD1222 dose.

CDR3 bases: TGTGCCAGCAGTTTATCGGCGCTAGCGGGGGAAGCAAAAGCCTACGAGCAGTACTTC. Translating it yields CASSLSALAGEAKAYEQYF. The V gene is TRBV27, the J gene TRBJ2-7; 10 bases match TRBD2. The germline CDR1 and CDR2 sequences are MNHEY and SMNVEV (reference sequence). V trimming: 0 bases; J trimming: 2 bases; junction bases outside the gene matches: 13. This CDR3 has 19 residues.